Below, 15 T cell receptor beta chains from the same sample are listed, as sequenced in a study of cytomegalovirus exposure and HLA in healthy donors. Primers for the PCR totalled 60 Vbeta and 13 Jbeta. The repertoire was sequenced with immunoSEQ multiplex PCR; TCRdb's copy has only in-frame clones and lacks some. Among some 130,000 clones listed, about 8.9% were seen once. The sequenced material came from PBMCs. These receptors were obtained from a man aged 50 or older in good health and CMV-seronegative.

V is TRBV6-1 and J is TRBJ1-6; D is undetermined. Germline CDR1 reads MNHNS; CDR2 reads SASEGT. V was pared by 3 bases and J by 7 bases, with 10 bases between. This CDR3 has 14 amino acids. CDR3 protein: CASSDLNGNSPLHF. For the CDR3, the DNA is TGTGCCAGCAGTGACCTCAACGGGAATTCACCCCTCCACTTT.

The chain carries TRBV10-1 and TRBJ2-1, with 9 bases identical to TRBD2. V lost 4 bases and J lost 4; bases outside the gene matches: 5. Germline V gene data show CDR1 as WNHNN and CDR2 as SYGVQD (reference sequence). The CDR3 covers 15 residues. CDR3 DNA sequence: TGCGCCAGCAGTGTGGCTAGCGGGGCGTACAATGAGCAGTTCTTC. Its protein product is CASSVASGAYNEQFF.

This clone turned up a few times. J is TRBJ1-1 and V is TRBV14; 9 bases are a match to TRBD1. In germline, CDR1 is SGHDN, CDR2 FVKESK. After removal of 4 bases from V and 4 bases from J, the junction contained 7 bases not matched to a gene. There are 15 residues in the CDR3. The CDR3 DNA is TGTGCCAGCAGCCTAGCGGGACAGGGAGTCACTGAAGCTTTCTTT. It is translated as CASSLAGQGVTEAFF.

This clone was counted a few times. The rearrangement links TRBV5-4 to TRBJ2-1, with D possibly TRBD2 on 7 matching bases. The CDR3 extends over 15 amino acids. V gave up 4 bases and J gave up 9 bases, with 20 bases separating them. Germline lookup yields CDR1 SGHNT and CDR2 YYREEE (reference sequence). CDR3 sequence (DNA): TGTGCCAGCAGCGGGGGCAGGGGCGGGGGAGGTGAGCAGTTCTTC. This sequence encodes CASSGGRGGGGEQFF. Full variable domain (outside the CDR3, taken from reference TRBV5-4 and TRBJ2-1): ETGVTQSPTHLIKTRGQQVTLRCSSQSGHNTVSWYQQALGQGPQFIFQYYREEENGRGNFPPRFSGLQFPNYSSELNVNALELDDSALYLCASSGGRGGGGEQFFGPGTRLTVL.

V gene TRBV2 combines with J gene TRBJ2-3, with 7 positions matching TRBD1. The CDR3 has 15 amino acids. J lost 3 bases, V lost 3 bases, and 6 bases had no gene match. From germline, CDR1 is SNHLY and CDR2 FYNNEI. The CDR3 is CASSEGQIRTDTQYF. The CDR3 nucleotides are TGTGCCAGCAGTGAGGGACAGATCAGGACAGATACGCAGTATTTT.

This clone was observed a few times. The V and J genes are TRBV5-3 and TRBJ2-4, with 14 bases that match TRBD2. TRBV5-3 is marked as an open reading frame, function uncertain. V dropped 4 bases and J dropped 2; count of bases not matched to a gene: 14. The CDR3 contains 20 residues. The chain's CDR3 is CARSQPTTSGRAESKNIQYF. The DNA for the CDR3 is TGTGCCAGAAGCCAACCTACGACTAGCGGGAGGGCCGAGTCCAAAAACATTCAGTACTTC.

As DNA, the CDR3 is TGTGCCAGCAGTTACTCGGACAGGGGTCAAAGAGGGAAACTGTTTTTT. Amino acids: CASSYSDRGQRGKLFF. J is TRBJ1-4 and V is TRBV6-5; 9 nucleotides agree with TRBD1. This CDR3 is 16 amino acids long. The germline V gene has CDR1 MNHEY and CDR2 SVGAGI. Unmatched junction bases numbered 10, after V lost 0 bases and J lost 11 bases.

In the case of this clone: The junction departs from the called germline gene at one end, perhaps through a read error. The chain is built from TRBV7-7 and TRBJ2-5, with 15 bases matching TRBD2. Per germline, CDR1 SSHAT and CDR2 FNYEAQ (reference sequence). The CDR3 consists of 16 residues. The CDR3 protein is CASSPGLAGGQETQYF. CDR3 in DNA: TGTGCTAGCAGCCCGGGACTAGCGGGGGGACAAGAGACCCAGTACTTC. Based on the CDR3 plus reference TRBV7-7 and TRBJ2-5, the full variable domain is GAGVSQSPRYKVTKRGQDVTLRCDPISSHATLYWYQQALGQGPEFLTYFNYEAQPDKSGLPSDRFSAERPEGSISTLTIQRTEQRDSAMYRCASSPGLAGGQETQYFGPGTRLLVL.

This clone has more than one count but fewer than ten. The chain is built from TRBV10-3 and TRBJ1-1; 7 bases match TRBD1. CDR3 length: 14 residues. Trimming took 6 bases from V and 1 from J; bases not matched to a gene: 5. The germline V gene encodes CDR1 ENHRY and CDR2 SYGVKD. CDR3 coding DNA: TGTGCCATCAGGACCGGGACAGCGAACACTGAAGCTTTCTTT. Translating gives CAIRTGTANTEAFF.

This clone was seen only a few times. This chain connects TRBV7-9 to TRBJ2-2; D unresolved. Between the trimmed V and J ends, which lost 5 bases and 3 bases, there was a span of 10 bases. The CDR3 extends over 14 amino acids. CDR1 is SEHNR, CDR2 FQNEAQ, per germline (reference sequence). CDR3 DNA: TGTGCCAGCAGCGATCGGGTGGACACCGGGGAGCTGTTTTTT. As protein: CASSDRVDTGELFF.

This clone was found a few times. This rearrangement joins TRBV19 to TRBJ1-4, with a tentative D call TRBD1 (5 bases). Germline V CDR1 and CDR2: LNHDA, SQIVND (reference sequence). V was clipped by 6 bases and J by 8 bases, with 10 bases between them. CDR3 length: 12 amino acids. The CDR3 protein is CASRQAPEKLFF. The CDR3 DNA reads TGTGCCAGTAGACAGGCCCCCGAAAAACTGTTTTTT.

The genes are TRBV18 and TRBJ2-2; the match to TRBD1 covers 7 bases. Germline V lookup: CDR1 KGHSH, CDR2 LQKENI. Unmatched junction bases numbered 8, after V lost 3 bases and J lost 4 bases. The CDR3 has 16 residues. The CDR3 spells CASSPRQGRGTGELFF. In DNA form, the CDR3 reads TGTGCCAGCTCACCCAGACAGGGTAGGGGCACCGGGGAGCTGTTTTTT.

This clone was found a few times. V is TRBV6-5 and J is TRBJ1-4; 10 bases map to TRBD1. The V segment lost 5 bases and the J segment 8 bases; nucleotides outside the gene matches: 8. Germline V gene lookup returns CDR1 MNHEY and CDR2 SVGAGI. This CDR3 is 15 amino acids long. CDR3 sequence reads: CASSPMTGGREKLFF. The CDR3, as DNA: TGTGCCAGCAGTCCTATGACAGGGGGCAGAGAAAAACTGTTTTTT.

This clone was observed a few times. The chain uses TRBV5-4 and TRBJ1-2; D is perhaps TRBD1 (6 bases). The CDR3 is 14 residues long. V dropped 0 bases and J dropped 8 bases, with 14 bases sitting between them. Per germline, CDR1 SGHNT and CDR2 YYREEE (reference sequence). The CDR3 DNA is TGTGCCAGCAGCTTGGACTCACAGGGCAGCGGCTACACCTTC. The encoded protein is CASSLDSQGSGYTF.

This clone has just a few counts. The chain recombines TRBV28 with TRBJ1-1, with D perhaps TRBD1 (5 bases). Trimming removed 2 bases at V and 3 bases at J, with 19 bases between. The CDR3 covers 17 residues. CDR1 and CDR2 (germline): MDHEN, SYDVKM. The CDR3 DNA reads TGTGCCAGCAGTTTAGGGGTCGGGAGCTCCAGGGACACTGAAGCTTTCTTT. Encoded protein: CASSLGVGSSRDTEAFF.